What follows are 13 T cell receptor beta chains derived from one specimen sequenced in a study of blood T cell repertoires in COVID-19. Measured with immunoSEQ multiplex PCR; TCRdb has only the in-frame clones, and not every one. There are around 300,000 clones in the sample; under 90% occur only once, and 0.85% to 0.95% lies in the top ten. What was sequenced was peripheral blood. These receptors all come from a woman aged 40 to 50 who had recovered from COVID-19.

This clone has just one count. The chain links TRBV4-1 to TRBJ2-5; no firm D call. With 3 bases removed from V and 5 bases from J, the gap between germline ends came to 7 bases. The CDR3 totals 12 residues. CDR1 and CDR2 (germline): MGHRA, YSYEKL. This CDR3 is CASSQTGETQYF. CDR3 in DNA: TGCGCCAGCAGCCAGACCGGGGAGACCCAGTACTTC.

The chain has TRBV7-9 and TRBJ1-2, with a tentative D call TRBD1 (5 bases). Germline lookup yields CDR1 SEHNR and CDR2 FQNEAQ (reference sequence). This CDR3 spans 14 amino acids. Trimming pared 5 bases from V and 7 bases from J, leaving 17 bases between. The chain's CDR3 is CASSREGIGGGYTF. CDR3 nucleotide sequence: TGTGCCAGCAGCCGGGAGGGGATAGGAGGTGGCTACACCTTC.

The chain has TRBV18 and TRBJ1-1; D is ambiguous. CDR1 is KGHSH, CDR2 LQKENI, per germline. Trimming took 6 bases from V and 1 from J, leaving 15 bases between them. CDR3 length: 15 residues. CDR3 coding DNA: TGTGCCAGCTCCCCGACAAGAACCCCGAACACTGAAGCTTTCTTT. Protein product: CASSPTRTPNTEAFF.

The chain combines TRBV3-1 (or the pseudogene TRBV3-2) with TRBJ2-5; 9 bases are shared with TRBD2. The V gene end was trimmed by 0 bases and the J gene end by 9 bases; junction bases not matched to a gene: 11. This CDR3 spans 16 amino acids. Looked up from germline, CDR1 is LGHDT and CDR2 is YNNKEL (reference sequence). The CDR3 protein is CASSQDRGAGGVSQYF. The CDR3 DNA follows: TGTGCCAGCAGCCAAGATCGGGGAGCGGGGGGAGTGTCCCAGTACTTC.

The chain uses TRBV18 and TRBJ2-1, with 10 bases aligning to TRBD1. The CDR3 is 17 amino acids. With 6 bases clipped from V and 0 bases from J, the junction kept 8 bases outside the gene matches. The V gene's germline CDR1 is KGHSH and CDR2 LQKENI. The CDR3 here is CASSNQGTGASYNEQFF. In DNA form, the CDR3 reads TGTGCCAGCTCCAACCAAGGGACAGGGGCCTCCTACAATGAGCAGTTCTTC.

This clone showed up just a few times. The chain joins TRBV11-2 to TRBJ2-2; 9 bases map to TRBD2. Germline V gene data show CDR1 as SGHAT and CDR2 as FQNNGV. V shed 5 bases and J 8 bases; nucleotides not matched to a gene: 9. This CDR3 contains 15 residues. The CDR3 coding sequence is TGTGCCAGCAGCGCCGGGACTAGCCCCTTTGGGGAGCTGTTTTTT. This gives the protein CASSAGTSPFGELFF.

The genes are TRBV21-1 and TRBJ1-4; TRBD1 is the table's D call and was not checked against the DNA. TRBV21-1 represents a pseudogene. This CDR3 is 19 amino acids long. The CDR3 DNA follows: TGTGCCAGCAGCAAAGATAGTGAACAGGGTGCGAGGGGTAATGAAAAACTGTTTTTT. It translates to CASSKDSEQGARGNEKLFF.

The CDR3 coding sequence is TGTGCCAGCAGTGCCCGAGGGACAGCTTCTCAAGAGACCCAGTACTTC. This gives the protein CASSARGTASQETQYF. This chain connects TRBV6-1 to TRBJ2-5; TRBD1 aligns across 7 bases. Trimming at V came to 4 bases and at J to 2 bases, leaving 10 bases not matched to a gene. This CDR3 is 16 amino acids long. CDR1 is MNHNS and CDR2 is SASEGT in the germline V gene.

This sequence joins TRBV7-3 and TRBJ2-4; 11 bases map to TRBD1. Germline V gene sequence: CDR1 SGHTA, CDR2 FQGTGA. Trimming cost V 4 bases and J 6 bases; bases outside gene matches: 8. CDR3 length: 16 residues. The CDR3 DNA sequence: TGTGCCAGCAGCTCCGGACAGGGGGCTCCTCCAAACATTCAGTACTTC. This encodes CASSSGQGAPPNIQYF.

The chain carries TRBV5-4 and TRBJ2-5; 13 bases align to TRBD2. The trim removed 5 bases at V and 5 bases at J, leaving 12 bases unmatched. Per germline, CDR1 SGHNT and CDR2 YYREEE (reference sequence). CDR3 length: 17 residues. The CDR3 DNA follows: TGTGCCAGCAGGGCAGGACTAGCGGGAGAGGCCTGGGAGACCCAGTACTTC. Translating gives CASRAGLAGEAWETQYF.

This sequence joins TRBV28 and TRBJ2-7, with TRBD2 as a possible D gene (5 bases). The V gene lost 8 bases and the J gene lost 4 bases, with 18 bases spanning the gap. Per germline, CDR1 MDHEN and CDR2 SYDVKM. This CDR3 has 14 residues. CDR3 protein: CASGLVVGGYEQYF. In DNA form, the CDR3 reads TGTGCCAGCGGACTGGTGGTGGGCGGGTACGAGCAGTACTTC.

V usage is TRBV28 and J usage is TRBJ2-7; maybe TRBD2 (5 bases). Germline loops: CDR1 MDHEN, CDR2 SYDVKM. The CDR3 length is 13 residues. The V end was cut by 5 bases, the J end by 5 bases, with 13 bases between. The CDR3 sequence is CASSPAGVHEQYF. The CDR3 DNA is TGTGCCAGCAGTCCGGCGGGCGTCCACGAGCAGTACTTC.

V is TRBV3-1 (or the pseudogene TRBV3-2) and J is TRBJ2-5, with 8 bases that match TRBD1. V was pared by 6 bases and J by 1 base, with 4 bases of the junction left unmatched. Germline V gives CDR1 LGHDT, CDR2 YNNKEL (reference sequence). The CDR3 is 14 amino acids. The CDR3: CASRRDRTQETQYF. In nucleotides, the CDR3 is TGTGCCAGCAGACGGGACAGGACCCAAGAGACCCAGTACTTC.